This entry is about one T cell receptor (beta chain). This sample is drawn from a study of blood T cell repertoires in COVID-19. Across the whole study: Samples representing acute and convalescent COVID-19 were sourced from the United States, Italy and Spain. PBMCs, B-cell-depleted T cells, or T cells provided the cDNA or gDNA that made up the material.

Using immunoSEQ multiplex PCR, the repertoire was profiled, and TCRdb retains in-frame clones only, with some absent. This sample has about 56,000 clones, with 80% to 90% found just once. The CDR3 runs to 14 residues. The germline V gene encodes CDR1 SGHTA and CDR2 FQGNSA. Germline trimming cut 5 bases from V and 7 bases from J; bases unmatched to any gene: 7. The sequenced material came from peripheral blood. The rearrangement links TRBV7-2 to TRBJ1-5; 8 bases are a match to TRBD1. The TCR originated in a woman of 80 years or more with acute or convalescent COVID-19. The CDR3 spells CASSQTGGWQPQHF. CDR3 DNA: TGTGCCAGCAGCCAAACAGGGGGGTGGCAGCCCCAGCATTTT.